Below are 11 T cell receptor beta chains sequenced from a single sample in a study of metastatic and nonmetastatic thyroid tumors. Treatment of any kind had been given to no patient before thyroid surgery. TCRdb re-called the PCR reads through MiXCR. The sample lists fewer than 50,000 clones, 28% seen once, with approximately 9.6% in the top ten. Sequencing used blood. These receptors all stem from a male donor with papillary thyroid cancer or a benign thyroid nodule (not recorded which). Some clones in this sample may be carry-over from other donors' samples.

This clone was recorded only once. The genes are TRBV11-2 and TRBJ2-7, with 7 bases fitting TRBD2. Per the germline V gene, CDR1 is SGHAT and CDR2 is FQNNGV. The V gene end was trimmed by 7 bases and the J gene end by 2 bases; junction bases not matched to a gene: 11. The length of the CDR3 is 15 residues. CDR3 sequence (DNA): TGTGCCAGCACCTCGTCGACGGGAGGAACCTACGAGCAGTACTTC. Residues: CASTSSTGGTYEQYF.

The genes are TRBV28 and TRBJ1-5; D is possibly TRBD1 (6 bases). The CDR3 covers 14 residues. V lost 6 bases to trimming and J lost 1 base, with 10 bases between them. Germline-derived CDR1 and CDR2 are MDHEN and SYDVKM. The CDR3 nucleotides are TGTGCCAGCAGACAGGGAGTAAGCAATCAGCCCCAGCATTTT. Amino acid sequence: CASRQGVSNQPQHF.

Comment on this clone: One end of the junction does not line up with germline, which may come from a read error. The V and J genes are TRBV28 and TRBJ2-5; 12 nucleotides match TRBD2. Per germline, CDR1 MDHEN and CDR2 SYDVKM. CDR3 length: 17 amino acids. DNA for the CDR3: TGTGCCAGCAGGGAACCGGGGCTAGCGGGGGGGAGGGAGACCAAGTACTTC. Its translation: CASREPGLAGGRETKYF.

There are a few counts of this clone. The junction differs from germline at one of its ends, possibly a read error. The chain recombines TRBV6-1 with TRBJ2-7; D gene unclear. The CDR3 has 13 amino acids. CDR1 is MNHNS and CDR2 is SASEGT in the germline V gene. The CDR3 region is CASNIPGSYEHYF. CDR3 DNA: TGTGCCAGCAATATCCCCGGCTCCTACGAGCATTACTTC.

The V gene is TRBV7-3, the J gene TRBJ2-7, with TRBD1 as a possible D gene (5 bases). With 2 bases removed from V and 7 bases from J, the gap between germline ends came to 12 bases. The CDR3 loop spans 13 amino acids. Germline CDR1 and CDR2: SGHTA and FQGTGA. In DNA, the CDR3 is TGTGCCAGCAGCTTACATAGGGGATCGGAGCAGTACTTC. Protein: CASSLHRGSEQYF. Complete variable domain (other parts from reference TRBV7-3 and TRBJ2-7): GAGVSQTPSNKVTEKGKYVELRCDPISGHTALYWYRQSLGQGPEFLIYFQGTGAADDSGLPNDRFFAVRPEGSVSTLKIQRTERGDSAVYLCASSLHRGSEQYFGPGTRLTVT.

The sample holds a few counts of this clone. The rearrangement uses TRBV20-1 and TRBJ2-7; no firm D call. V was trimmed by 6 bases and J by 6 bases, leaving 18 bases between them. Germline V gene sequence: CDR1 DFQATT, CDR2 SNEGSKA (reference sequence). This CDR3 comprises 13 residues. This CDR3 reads CSAPTFPDGEQYF. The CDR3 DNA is TGCAGTGCCCCCACATTTCCGGACGGCGAGCAGTACTTC.

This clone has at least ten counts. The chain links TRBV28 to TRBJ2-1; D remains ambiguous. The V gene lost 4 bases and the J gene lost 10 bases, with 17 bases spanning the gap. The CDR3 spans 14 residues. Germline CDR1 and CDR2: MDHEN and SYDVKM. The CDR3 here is CASSSLDGQQEQFF. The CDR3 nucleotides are TGTGCCAGCAGTTCGCTAGATGGCCAGCAGGAGCAGTTCTTC.

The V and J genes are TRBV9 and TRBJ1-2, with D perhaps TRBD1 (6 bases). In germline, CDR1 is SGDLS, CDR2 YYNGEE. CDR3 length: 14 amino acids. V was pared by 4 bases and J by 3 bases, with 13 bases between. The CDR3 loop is CASSKSGGDYGYTF. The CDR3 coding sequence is TGTGCCAGCAGCAAATCGGGGGGCGACTATGGCTACACCTTC.

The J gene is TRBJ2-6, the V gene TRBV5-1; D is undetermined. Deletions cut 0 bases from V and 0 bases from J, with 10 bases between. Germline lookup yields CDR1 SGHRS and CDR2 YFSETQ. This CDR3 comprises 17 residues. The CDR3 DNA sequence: TGCGCCAGCAGCTTGGCTCCCGGGCTCTCTGGGGCCAACGTCCTGACTTTC. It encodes CASSLAPGLSGANVLTF.

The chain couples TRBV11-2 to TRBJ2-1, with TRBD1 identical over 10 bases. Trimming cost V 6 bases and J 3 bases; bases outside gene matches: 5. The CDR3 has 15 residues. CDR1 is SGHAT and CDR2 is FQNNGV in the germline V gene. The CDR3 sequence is CASRPGDRGYNEQFF. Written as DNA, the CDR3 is TGTGCCAGCAGGCCGGGGGACAGGGGCTACAATGAGCAGTTCTTC.

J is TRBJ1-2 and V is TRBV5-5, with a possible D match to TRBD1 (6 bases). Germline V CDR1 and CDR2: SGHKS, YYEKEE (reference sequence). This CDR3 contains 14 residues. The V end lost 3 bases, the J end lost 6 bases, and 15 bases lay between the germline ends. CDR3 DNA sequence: TGTGCCAGCAGCTGGAGGACAGCTTTGGATGGCTACACCTTC. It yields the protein CASSWRTALDGYTF.